This TCR beta chain was obtained from a study of blood T cells in healthy people across ages. For the second PCR, which ran for roughly 6 to 11 cycles, a sample-barcoded 5' primer and a J-beta primer mix were used. TCRdb fed the 5' RACE reads into MiXCR, producing one record per CDR3 protein. This repertoire shows 2 million or so distinct CDR3 sequences, just under 50% found once; its top ten account for 2.1%. This CDR3 is built from 17 residues. The germline CDR1 and CDR2 sequences are DFQATT and SNEGSKA (reference sequence). Trimming left V 0 bases short and J 2 bases short, with 20 bases between. Worth noting for this clonotype: Its antigen is undetermined.

Study-level points and caveats: Higher naive T cell percentage went strongly together with higher TCR beta diversity.

The V call is TRBV20-1, the J call TRBJ2-7, with D maybe TRBD2 (6 bases). The source of this sequence is a woman in her forties in good health. The sample consisted of blood. As DNA, the CDR3 is TGCAGTGCTAGAGATCATTTTGGGGAGGCTGAGGCCTACGAGCAGTACTTC. Its protein product is CSARDHFGEAEAYEQYF.